Given below is one T cell receptor (beta chain) in context. This clonotype was detected many times. Its binding antigen is unknown. No base qualities exist here, and no much larger clone lies one base off it. The TCR beta CDR3 regions were amplified from RNA transcripts. The TCR CDR3 was subjected to a first round of RT-PCR using the HTBI primer set and the Qiagen OneStep RT-PCR kit. Libraries were constructed in a second round of multiplex PCR, after which size selection and purification were performed. Sequencing of the libraries was done on an Illumina HiSeq2000 using paired-end 100 bp reads. The original methods were these. Raw data were processed with SOAPnuke, discarding reads with adapters, uncalled bases, mean Phred below 15, or no exact constant-primer or identifier match. High-quality paired reads were merged using COPE v1.2.5, and each unique nucleotide sequence was defined as a clonotype. MiTCR v1.1 was used to align the clonotypes against IMGT TRBV, TRBD and TRBJ reference segments. Analysis was restricted to V-J combinations with a frequency above 0.0001, which covered roughly 99% of repertoires. A TCS score was defined as the ratio of F50 (clonal expansion) to E x V (chaos), with BLOSUM62-based TCRdist applied between CDR3 peptides within each V-J. Welch's t-statistics and random forest reduced around 550 V-J features to roughly 13, which were used in a naive Bayes classifier (R e1071). In-frame beta chains were kept once TCRdb had trimmed the public reads at Q25 with fastp and called clones with MiXCR. Rows matching on CDR3 protein sequence are summarized as one entry with the most common DNA and genes. In this record, the V and J calls reflect TCRdb's handling and not the investigators' own analysis. For this sample the table gives over 500,000 distinct CDR3 sequences, of which 14% were detected only once. The top ten constitute approximately 15% of the sample.

Per the germline V gene, MNHEY is the CDR1 and SVGEGT is the CDR2. Counted from cysteine to phenylalanine, this CDR3 has 14 amino acids. Only CDR3 DNA remains: 42 bases, in frame from the first base. Clipping removes 5 bases from V and 4 bases from J, with 7 as the unmatched junction base count. The data derive from a study of T cells in Graves' hyperthyroidism and ophthalmopathy (dated by TCRdb to about 2019). Regarding the research as a whole: Peripheral blood samples were taken at the time of initial diagnosis, prior to any treatment. In addition, the study compared T-cell repertoires in thyroid tissue and in blood from several Graves' hyperthyroidism patients. TCR V-J signatures able to tell the groups apart were searched for in a discovery cohort of 100 or so patients, of whom more than 40 had Graves' ophthalmopathy and 55 to 60 had stable Graves' hyperthyroidism. After sampling, hyperthyroidism patients received methimazole starting at 30 mg daily, and ophthalmopathy patients received high-dose intravenous methylprednisolone. Whether ophthalmopathy could be predicted prospectively was tested in an independent validation cohort made up of approximately 19 hyperthyroidism patients plus 17 patients who later progressed to ophthalmopathy. The paper reports TCR Vbeta CDR3 sequencing of approximately 130 peripheral blood samples: over 40 ophthalmopathy, around 80 hyperthyroidism and around 17 progressor patients. The 80 to 100 discovery patients were randomly divided into training and test sets at a 7:3 ratio.

The paper's findings and limits, for the study overall: A 13 V-J signature model separated ophthalmopathy from stable hyperthyroidism, with around 91% sensitivity and around 84% specificity in cross-validation and 80%/75% in testing. Most expanded thyroid clonotypes (frequency above 0.001) were also found in blood, which suggests that blood repertoires may mirror thyroid immune responses. In validation, the model predicted progression to ophthalmopathy with approximately 71% sensitivity and less than 80% specificity, a median of around 6.6 months before onset. No statistical method was used to set the sample size in advance, and investigators knew the group allocation.

Stable Graves' hyperthyroidism was defined as no progression to ophthalmopathy during 18 months of follow-up. Hyperthyroidism patients were newly diagnosed, with disease duration under 2 months, and aged 18 to 65 years. Any patient with an uncontrolled infection, another autoimmune disease, pregnancy or lactation was excluded. Diagnoses were based on clinical symptoms, serum thyroxine and TRAb, thyroid ultrasound and orbital computed tomography. PBMCs were isolated from about 10 ml of fresh peripheral blood by Ficoll-Paque density gradient centrifugation. Trizol reagent was used to extract total RNA, and RNA quality was then checked on an Agilent 2100 Bioanalyzer.

The specimen sequenced was blood. The receptor was isolated from a middle-aged woman with Graves' hyperthyroidism. The V gene is TRBV6-2 or TRBV6-3 and the J gene is TRBJ1-2; TRBD1 lines up with 7 middle nucleotides. The CDR3 corresponds to CASSDGQATYGYTF. The nucleotide sequence reads as follows: TGTGCCAGCAGTGACGGACAGGCCACCTATGGCTACACCTTC.